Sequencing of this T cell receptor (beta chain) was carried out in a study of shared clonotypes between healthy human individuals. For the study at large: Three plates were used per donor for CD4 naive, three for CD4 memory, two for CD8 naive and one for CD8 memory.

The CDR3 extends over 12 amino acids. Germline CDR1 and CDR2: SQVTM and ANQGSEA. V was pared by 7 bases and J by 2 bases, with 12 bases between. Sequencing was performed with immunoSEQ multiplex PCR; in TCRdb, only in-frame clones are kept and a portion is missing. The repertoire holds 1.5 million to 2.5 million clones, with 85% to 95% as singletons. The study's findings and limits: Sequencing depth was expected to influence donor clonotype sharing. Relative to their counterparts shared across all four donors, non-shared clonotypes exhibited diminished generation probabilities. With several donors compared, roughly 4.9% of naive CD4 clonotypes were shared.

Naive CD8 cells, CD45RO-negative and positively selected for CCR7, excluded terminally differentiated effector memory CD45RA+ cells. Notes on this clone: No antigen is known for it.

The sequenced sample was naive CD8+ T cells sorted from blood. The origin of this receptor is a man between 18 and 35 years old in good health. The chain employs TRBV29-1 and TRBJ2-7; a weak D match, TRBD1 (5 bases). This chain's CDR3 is CSDRTPTYEQYF. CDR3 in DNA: TGCAGCGACCGGACACCTACCTACGAGCAGTACTTC.